Each of the 8 T cell receptor beta chains below was sequenced from the same sample in a study of T cell responses to AZD1222 COVID-19 vaccine. Using immunoSEQ multiplex PCR, the repertoire was profiled, and TCRdb retains in-frame clones only, with some absent. The sample lists over 150,000 clones; roughly 90% were seen once. The material was peripheral blood, obtained on day 0 of MenACWY control vaccination. The source of these receptors is an adult in good health.

The chain is built from TRBV12-5 and TRBJ2-1, with 8 bases lining up with TRBD1. CDR1 and CDR2 from the germline V gene are LGHNT and FRNRAP. V lost 6 bases and J lost 1; bases outside the gene matches: 17. The length of the CDR3 is 19 residues. The CDR3 loop reads CASGVTPDGQGLSYNEQFF. In DNA form, the CDR3 reads TGTGCTAGTGGGGTGACCCCAGACGGACAGGGCCTATCCTACAATGAGCAGTTCTTC.

V is TRBV2 and J is TRBJ2-6; D gene uncertain. With 6 bases removed from V and 3 bases from J, the gap between germline ends came to 15 bases. Germline values: CDR1 SNHLY, CDR2 FYNNEI. The CDR3 is 16 residues long. CDR3 DNA: TGTGCCAGCAGCTCCGCTCCGCGGAGTGGGGCCAACGTCCTGACTTTC. Amino acid sequence: CASSSAPRSGANVLTF.

This clone was observed once. The chain recombines TRBV11-3 with TRBJ2-6; 8 nucleotides align to TRBD1. Germline V gene data show CDR1 as SGHNT and CDR2 as YENEEA. This CDR3 region has 17 residues. V was pared by 3 bases and J by 1 base, with 5 bases of the junction left unmatched. The CDR3, as DNA: TGTGCCAGCAGCTTCAGACAGGGGACTTCTGGGGCCAACGTCCTGACTTTC. Translating it yields CASSFRQGTSGANVLTF.

The chain has TRBV29-1 and TRBJ2-2; perhaps TRBD1 as D (6 bases). Between the trimmed V and J ends, which lost 4 bases and 1 base, there was a span of 10 bases. This CDR3 is 14 amino acids long. CDR1 is SQVTM, CDR2 ANQGSEA, per germline. CDR3 DNA: TGCAGCGTTGTGACAGGATTGAACACCGGGGAGCTGTTTTTT. This gives the protein CSVVTGLNTGELFF.

CDR3 sequence (DNA): TGTGCCAGCAGTTCACGGCCAGGGGGGTCCGGGGAGCTGTTTTTT. It is translated as CASSSRPGGSGELFF. The chain employs TRBV6-5 and TRBJ2-2, with D perhaps TRBD1 (7 bases). This CDR3 spans 15 amino acids. From germline, CDR1 is MNHEY and CDR2 SVGAGI. The ends were cut back, 4 bases at V and 6 bases at J, with 15 bases in the middle.

This clone has a single count. The gene calls are TRBV10-1 and TRBJ2-2; 7 nucleotides match TRBD1. Germline loops: CDR1 WNHNN, CDR2 SYGVQD (reference sequence). The CDR3 covers 14 residues. J gave up 2 bases and V 7 bases, and 4 bases lay outside the gene matches. The CDR3 here is CASTWDRNTGELFF. The DNA for the CDR3 is TGCGCCAGCACATGGGACAGAAACACCGGGGAGCTGTTTTTT.

The table lists this clone with a count of one. The chain recombines TRBV19 with TRBJ1-3, with TRBD1 matching 8 bases. The CDR3 spans 15 residues. CDR1 is LNHDA and CDR2 is SQIVND in the germline V gene (reference sequence). Germline trimming cut 4 bases from V and 2 bases from J; bases unmatched to any gene: 4. Here the CDR3 reads CASSKIQGAGNTIYF. The CDR3 nucleotides read TGTGCCAGTAGTAAAATACAGGGGGCTGGAAACACCATATATTTT.

The table lists this clone with a count of one. The chain carries TRBV18 and TRBJ2-7; D may be TRBD1 or TRBD2 (5 bases each). The germline gives CDR1 KGHSH, CDR2 LQKENI. Deletions cut 1 base from V and 6 bases from J, with 10 bases between. This CDR3 is built from 13 residues. CDR3 DNA sequence: TGTGCCAGCTCACCACTCGACAGCGGCGAGCAGTACGTC. Translation gives CASSPLDSGEQYV.